The present T cell receptor (beta chain) was sequenced within a study of tumor-infiltrating lymphocytes in primary liver carcinoma. Background on the study: The study obtained roughly 3.65 to 7.5 million productive TCRbeta reads per sample, similar across tissue types.

With regard to this clonotype: A much larger clone differs from this one at a single base, so this may be a read error.

The CDR3 runs to 15 residues. Germline CDR1 reads SGHAT; CDR2 reads FQNNGV. Blood RNA was derived from unsorted whole blood, and germline DNA was extracted too. The patients lived with chronic HBV infection and had not yet received any treatment. A primer in the constant region served to generate TCR beta cDNA from 450 to 650 ng of total RNA. Slightly modified ARM-PCR served as the procedure for the TCR beta libraries. These libraries came from three rounds of nested multiplex PCR. The two initial PCR rounds, ten to eleven cycles each, used TRBV1-TRBV30 forward and C-beta reverse primers. TCRdb re-called the multiplex PCR reads with MiXCR, one entry per CDR3 protein. The profile shows 180,000 or so distinct CDR3 sequences, roughly 60% of them singletons.

This clonotype was obtained from a man aged 40-49 years with primary liver carcinoma and hepatitis B virus infection. The chain is built from TRBV11-2 and TRBJ2-7; D is unresolved. What was sequenced was peripheral blood. Written as DNA, the CDR3 is TGTGTCAGCAGCTTCGGTCCCTCGGGCTCCTACGAGCAGTACTTC. Protein: CVSSFGPSGSYEQYF.